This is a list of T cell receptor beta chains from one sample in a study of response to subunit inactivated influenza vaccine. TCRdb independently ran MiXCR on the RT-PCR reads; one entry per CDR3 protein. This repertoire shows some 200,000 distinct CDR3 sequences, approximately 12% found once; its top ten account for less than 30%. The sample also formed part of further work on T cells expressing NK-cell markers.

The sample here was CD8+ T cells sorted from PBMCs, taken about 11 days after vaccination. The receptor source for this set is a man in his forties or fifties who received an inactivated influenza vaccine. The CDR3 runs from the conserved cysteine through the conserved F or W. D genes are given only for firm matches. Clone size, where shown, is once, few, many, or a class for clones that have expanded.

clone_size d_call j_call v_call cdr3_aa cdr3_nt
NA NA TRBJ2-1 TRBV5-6 CASGPGLHYNEQFF TGTGCCAGCGGCCCCGGGCTTCACTACAATGAGCAGTTCTTC
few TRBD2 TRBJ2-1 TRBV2 CASSPSVGTSGGYSYNEQFF TGTGCCAGCAGTCCTTCGGTAGGGACTAGCGGGGGGTACTCCTACAATGAGCAGTTCTTC
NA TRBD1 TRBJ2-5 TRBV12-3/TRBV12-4 CASSRPGIRGETQYF TGTGCCAGCAGTCGTCCAGGGATCAGGGGGGAGACCCAGTACTTC
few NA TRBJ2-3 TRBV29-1 CSVETVPGLSDTQYF TGCAGCGTTGAGACGGTACCGGGACTTTCAGATACGCAGTATTTT
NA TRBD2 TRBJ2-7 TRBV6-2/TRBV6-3 CASSYDAGGAYEQYF TGTGCCAGCAGTTATGATGCGGGGGGAGCCTACGAGCAGTACTTC
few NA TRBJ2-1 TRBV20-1 CSARDFRNSYNEQFF TGCAGTGCTAGAGATTTTAGAAACTCCTACAATGAGCAGTTCTTC
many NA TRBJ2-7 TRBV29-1 CSVEGHPGEGYEQYF TGCAGCGTCGAGGGCCACCCAGGGGAGGGGTACGAGCAGTACTTC
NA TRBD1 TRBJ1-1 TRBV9 CASSVNRGLDTEAFF TGTGCCAGCAGCGTTAACAGGGGGCTGGACACTGAAGCTTTCTTT
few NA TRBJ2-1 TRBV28 CASSSGARSYNEQFF TGTGCCAGCAGTTCCGGCGCCCGCTCCTACAATGAGCAGTTCTTC
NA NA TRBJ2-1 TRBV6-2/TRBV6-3 CASSYPIGLVPYNEQFF TGTGCCAGCAGTTACCCCATTGGGCTTGTCCCCTACAATGAGCAGTTCTTC
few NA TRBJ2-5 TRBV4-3 CASSQGSWETQYF TGCGCCAGCAGCCAAGGTTCATGGGAGACCCAGTACTTC
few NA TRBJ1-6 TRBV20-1 CSATDRRKTLHF TGCAGTGCTACCGACAGGAGAAAGACCCTCCACTTT
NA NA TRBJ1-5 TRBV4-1 CASSQVGAGNQPQHF TGCGCCAGCAGCCAGGTGGGTGCGGGGAATCAGCCCCAGCATTTT
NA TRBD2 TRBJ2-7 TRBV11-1 CASSLVGLAGGYEQYF TGTGCCAGCAGCTTAGTGGGACTAGCGGGAGGCTACGAGCAGTACTTC